This entry concerns a single TCR beta chain. In the original processing: Using reference gene primer amplification, nucleated cell counts were estimated. Some clones are missing from TCRdb's copy, which holds only in-frame ones; the method was immunoSEQ multiplex PCR. The DNA was the basis for D and trimming; V, J and clone size are from that table. The repertoire consists of fewer than 350,000 clones, with 80% to 95% occurring once and the leading ten covering 6.5% to 8%. These data are taken from a study of blood T cell repertoires in COVID-19. Study-wide background: Acute and convalescent COVID-19 samples came from the United States, Italy and Spain. Nucleic acid was either cDNA or gDNA, and it came from T cells, B-cell-depleted T cells, or PBMCs.

Seattle enrolled patients during active infection and tracked them longitudinally. The germline gives CDR1 MNHEY, CDR2 SVGAGI. The junction had 7 bases not matched to a gene; V was cut back by 6 bases and J by 8 bases. This CDR3 is 14 amino acids long. This clonotype was sampled from a woman aged 30 to 39 with COVID-19, enrolled during active disease. The V and J genes are TRBV6-5 and TRBJ2-7; 13 positions agree with TRBD2. The sequenced sample consisted of peripheral blood. The CDR3, as DNA: TGTGCCAGCAGATCCGGGACTAGCGGGATGCAGCAGTACTTC. Its translation is CASRSGTSGMQQYF.